This T cell receptor beta chain appears in the sequencing data of a study of beta chain features in type 1 diabetes. Expressed TCRB transcripts were sequenced after all isolated RNA was converted to cDNA. Some clones are missing from TCRdb's copy, which holds only in-frame ones; the method was immunoSEQ multiplex PCR. The profile covers about 230,000 clones, with 9% to 10% appearing a single time and around 0.037% taken by the ten largest. The CDR3 covers 14 residues. J lost 10 bases, V lost 2 bases, and 8 bases had no gene match. Per the germline V gene, CDR1 is SGHRS and CDR2 is YFSETQ. Turning to this clone: Its cognate antigen is unknown.

Points from the study as a whole: PCR might preferentially amplify shorter templates, equally in patients and controls.

The receptor was isolated from a woman in her late teens or twenties in good health. The material sequenced was naive CD4+ T cells from blood. The J gene is TRBJ2-1, the V gene TRBV5-1; 8 positions match TRBD2. The CDR3 spells CASSFSGLEKEQFF. The CDR3 bases are TGCGCCAGCAGCTTCTCGGGACTAGAGAAGGAGCAGTTCTTC.